Below are 14 T cell receptor beta chains sequenced from a single sample in a study of shared T cell receptors in the human thymus (dated by TCRdb to the early 2020s). The method behind the library was the immunoSEQ multiplex PCR assay. The clones in this table, taken by TCRdb from immuneACCESS, are in-frame only. Not every clone is retained; where verified, under half of the shortfall comes from an unresolved V gene, and the cause of the rest is unknown. Counted in this sample were about 380,000 clones; 85% to 95% of them appeared once. Jointly, the top ten make up around 0.019% of the sample. The sample consisted of thymocytes. The receptors originated from a human donor.

V and J are TRBV7-8 and TRBJ2-5; D gene ambiguous. The J call may be mistaken, given a closer DNA end match to TRBJ2-7. This CDR3 has 13 residues. Germline V gene sequence: CDR1 SGHVS, CDR2 FQNEAQ. The CDR3 sequence: CASSCWWGYEQYF. The CDR3 nucleotides are TGTGCCAGCAGCTGCTGGTGGGGCTACGAGCAGTACTTC.

As for this clone: This sample also contains other DNA sequences that code for the same CDR3. V and J are TRBV27 and TRBJ2-1; 10 bases align to TRBD1. This CDR3 is 16 amino acids long. CDR1 and CDR2 (germline): MNHEY, SMNVEV (reference sequence). With V trimmed by 6 bases and J by 7 bases, 12 bases remained unmatched. CDR3: CASSAIRGQGMNEQFF. The CDR3 DNA sequence: TGTGCCAGCAGCGCGATCAGGGGACAGGGGATGAATGAGCAGTTCTTC.

V usage is TRBV19 and J usage is TRBJ2-3; D gene ambiguous. CDR1 and CDR2 from the germline V gene are LNHDA and SQIVND (reference sequence). This CDR3 has 15 amino acids. The germline V and J ends were trimmed by 0 bases and 4 bases, with 11 bases remaining between them. The CDR3 is CASSIDLWSPDTQYF. CDR3 DNA: TGTGCCAGTAGTATAGATCTGTGGTCCCCAGATACGCAGTATTTT.

A note on this clone: Additional DNA sequences in this sample encode the identical CDR3. The rearrangement joins TRBV30 to TRBJ2-7; TRBD1 is a possible D gene (5 bases). The ends were cut back, 2 bases at V and 3 bases at J, with 8 bases in the middle. The CDR3 is made up of 12 amino acids. In germline, CDR1 is GTSNPN, CDR2 SVGIG (reference sequence). CDR3 bases: TGTGCCTGGAGTCAGGGTGTCTACGAGCAGTACTTC. Its translation is CAWSQGVYEQYF.

V usage is TRBV7-6 and J usage is TRBJ2-7, with 9 nucleotides matching TRBD2. The ends lost 3 bases at V and 5 bases at J; junction bases unmatched: 5. Germline V gives CDR1 SGHVS, CDR2 FNYEAQ. The CDR3 runs to 14 residues. The CDR3 DNA reads as TGTGCCAGCAGCTTTAGCGGGAGTGGGGACGAGCAGTACTTC. Its translation: CASSFSGSGDEQYF. The variable domain in full, with the rest retrieved from reference TRBV7-6 and TRBJ2-7, is GAGVSQSPRYKVTKRGQDVALRCDPISGHVSLYWYRQALGQGPEFLTYFNYEAQQDKSGLPNDRFSAERPEGSISTLTIQRTEQRDSAMYRCASSFSGSGDEQYFGPGTRLTVT.

The rearrangement joins TRBV7-9 to TRBJ2-4, with D possibly being TRBD2 (5 bases). CDR1 is SEHNR, CDR2 FQNEAQ, per germline (reference sequence). Deletions cut 5 bases from V and 0 bases from J, with 14 bases between. This CDR3 has 16 amino acids. CDR3 DNA sequence: TGTGCCAGCAGCAAGAGGCGGGTTTTAGCCAAAAACATTCAGTACTTC. Its protein is CASSKRRVLAKNIQYF.

This rearrangement joins TRBV14 to TRBJ2-7; D unclear. The CDR3 runs to 13 residues. The V end lost 2 bases, the J end lost 7 bases, and 12 bases lay between the germline ends. Germline V gene lookup returns CDR1 SGHDN and CDR2 FVKESK. The CDR3: CASSQLSVGEQYF. The CDR3 DNA is TGTGCCAGCAGCCAATTATCCGTTGGGGAGCAGTACTTC.

This clone was counted a few times. V gene TRBV27 combines with J gene TRBJ1-5, with D hard to call. Trimming took off 6 bases at V and 11 bases at J, with 17 bases between the two ends. CDR1 is MNHEY, CDR2 SMNVEV, per germline (reference sequence). CDR3 size: 13 residues. For the CDR3, the DNA is TGTGCCAGCAGCCCTCTGGCGGTTGAAGCCCAGCATTTT. It encodes CASSPLAVEAQHF.

This chain joins TRBV7-6 and TRBJ2-7; 8 bases align to TRBD2. V shed 1 base and J 1 base; nucleotides not matched to a gene: 6. This CDR3 spans 16 amino acids. In germline, CDR1 is SGHVS, CDR2 FNYEAQ. CDR3 DNA sequence: TGTGCCAGCAGCTTAGTCCCCGGGAGGGATTCCTACGAGCAGTACTTC. It yields the protein CASSLVPGRDSYEQYF.

For the CDR3, the DNA is TGTGCCAGCAAACCCGGAGCGGGACAGGGTCCACGGTTGGACACTGAAGCTTTCTTT. This codes for CASKPGAGQGPRLDTEAFF. This rearrangement joins TRBV5-5 to TRBJ1-1, with TRBD1 matching 9 bases. The junction had 21 bases not matched to a gene; V was cut back by 6 bases and J by 3 bases. The CDR3 loop spans 19 amino acids. Looked up from germline, CDR1 is SGHKS and CDR2 is YYEKEE (reference sequence).

This clone came up once. The chain is built from TRBV6-6 and TRBJ2-3; D possibly matches TRBD1 or TRBD2 (5 bases each). The V end lost 5 bases, the J end lost 3 bases, and 15 bases lay between the germline ends. Per the germline V gene, CDR1 is MNHNY and CDR2 is SVGAGI (reference sequence). This CDR3 has 15 residues. The DNA for the CDR3 is TGTGCCAGCAGTGATAGGGGAGTGAGGACAGATACGCAGTATTTT. Translation gives CASSDRGVRTDTQYF.

The CDR3 is CASSLAPFPRGSSYEQYF. For the CDR3, the DNA is TGTGCCAGCAGCTTAGCGCCTTTCCCGCGCGGGAGCTCCTACGAGCAGTACTTC. The chain is built from TRBV7-9 and TRBJ2-7, with 7 bases fitting TRBD2. Germline lookup yields CDR1 SEHNR and CDR2 FQNEAQ (reference sequence). V shed 0 bases and J 0 bases; nucleotides not matched to a gene: 11. The CDR3 has 18 residues.

The chain combines TRBV11-2 with TRBJ1-1, with 9 bases identical to TRBD1. Germline loops: CDR1 SGHAT, CDR2 FQNNGV. This CDR3 region has 14 residues. The V gene end was trimmed by 5 bases and the J gene end by 7 bases; junction bases not matched to a gene: 8. CDR3 in DNA: TGTGCCAGCAGCCACCCCCGGGGACAGGGTGAAGCTTTCTTT. It translates to CASSHPRGQGEAFF.

The count of this clone is one. This chain links TRBV29-1 with TRBJ1-1; possible D gene TRBD1, 6 bases. CDR1 is SQVTM, CDR2 ANQGSEA, per germline. There are 13 residues in the CDR3. V was trimmed by 4 bases and J by 0 bases, leaving 9 bases between them. This chain's CDR3 is CSVVQGMNTEAFF. CDR3 nucleotide sequence: TGCAGCGTTGTTCAGGGGATGAACACTGAAGCTTTCTTT.